The source of this T cell receptor beta chain is a study of blood T cell repertoires in COVID-19. Overall study context: Sites in the United States, Italy and Spain provided acute and convalescent COVID-19 samples. PBMCs, B-cell-depleted T cells, or T cells provided the cDNA or gDNA that made up the material.

The table lists this clone with a count of one. Germline V gene lookup returns CDR1 SGHNT and CDR2 YENEEA. This CDR3 has 13 amino acids. Trimming cost V 0 bases and J 9 bases, with 6 bases left between them. Original processing methods: Researchers report that nucleated cell counts were estimated from reference gene primer amplification. The data were produced by immunoSEQ multiplex PCR, yet TCRdb's version contains in-frame clones alone and is incomplete. The V and J calls and the clone size are those of that table, but D and trimming were determined from the DNA. This table holds over 60,000 clones, 82% found once.

The TCR comes from a human donor in a cohort sampled during active COVID-19. The chain joins TRBV11-3 to TRBJ1-6; D gene unclear. Material: peripheral blood. This chain's CDR3 is CASSLEAGSPLHF. In nucleotides, the CDR3 is TGTGCCAGCAGCTTAGAAGCAGGTTCACCCCTCCACTTT.